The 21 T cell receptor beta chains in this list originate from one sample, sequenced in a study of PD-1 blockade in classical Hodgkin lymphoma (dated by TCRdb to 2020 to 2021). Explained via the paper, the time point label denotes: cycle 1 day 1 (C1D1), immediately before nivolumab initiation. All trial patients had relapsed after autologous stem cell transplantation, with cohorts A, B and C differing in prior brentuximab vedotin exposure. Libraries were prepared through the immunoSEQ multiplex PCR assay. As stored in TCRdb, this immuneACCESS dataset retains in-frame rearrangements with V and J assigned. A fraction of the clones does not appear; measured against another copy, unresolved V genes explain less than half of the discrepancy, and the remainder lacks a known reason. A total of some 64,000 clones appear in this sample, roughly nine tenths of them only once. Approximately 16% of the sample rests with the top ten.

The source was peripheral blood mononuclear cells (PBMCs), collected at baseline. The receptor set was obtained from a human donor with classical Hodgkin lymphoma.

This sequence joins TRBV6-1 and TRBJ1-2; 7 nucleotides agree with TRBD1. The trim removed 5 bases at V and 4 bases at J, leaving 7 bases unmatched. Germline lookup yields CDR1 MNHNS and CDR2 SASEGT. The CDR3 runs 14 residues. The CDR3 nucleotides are TGTGCCAGCAGTAGCCCCGGGACAGCCTATGGCTACACCTTC. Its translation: CASSSPGTAYGYTF.

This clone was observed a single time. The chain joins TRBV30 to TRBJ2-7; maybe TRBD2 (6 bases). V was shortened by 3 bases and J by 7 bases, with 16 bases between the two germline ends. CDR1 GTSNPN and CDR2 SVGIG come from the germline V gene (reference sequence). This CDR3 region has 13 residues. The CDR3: CAWRDRGYGEQYF. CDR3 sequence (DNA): TGTGCCTGGAGAGACCGGGGGTATGGTGAGCAGTACTTC.

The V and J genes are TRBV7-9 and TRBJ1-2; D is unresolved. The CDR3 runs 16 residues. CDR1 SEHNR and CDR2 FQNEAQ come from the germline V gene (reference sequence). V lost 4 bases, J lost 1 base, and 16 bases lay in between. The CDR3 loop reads CASSSPRTTFNYGYTF. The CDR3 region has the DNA TGTGCCAGCAGCTCCCCCCGAACAACCTTTAACTATGGCTACACCTTC.

CDR3 sequence: CASSPPESSYGQTQFF. The CDR3 coding sequence is TGTGCCAGCTCACCACCGGAATCGAGCTACGGACAGACGCAGTTCTTC. The genes are TRBV18 and TRBJ2-1; D might be TRBD1 (6 bases). Deletions cut 0 bases from V and 12 bases from J, with 21 bases between. Germline V gene data show CDR1 as KGHSH and CDR2 as LQKENI. The CDR3 has 16 residues.

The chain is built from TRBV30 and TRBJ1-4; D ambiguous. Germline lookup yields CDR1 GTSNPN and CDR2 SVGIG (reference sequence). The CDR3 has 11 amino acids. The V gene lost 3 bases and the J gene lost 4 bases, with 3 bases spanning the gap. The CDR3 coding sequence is TGTGCCTGGAGCGTTAATGAAAAACTGTTTTTT. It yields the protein CAWSVNEKLFF.

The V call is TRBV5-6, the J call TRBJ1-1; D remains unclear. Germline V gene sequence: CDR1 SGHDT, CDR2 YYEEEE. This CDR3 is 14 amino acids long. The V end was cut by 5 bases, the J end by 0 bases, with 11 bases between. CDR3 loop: CASRSTSLNTEAFF. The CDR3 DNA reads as TGTGCCAGCAGGTCGACAAGCCTGAACACTGAAGCTTTCTTT.

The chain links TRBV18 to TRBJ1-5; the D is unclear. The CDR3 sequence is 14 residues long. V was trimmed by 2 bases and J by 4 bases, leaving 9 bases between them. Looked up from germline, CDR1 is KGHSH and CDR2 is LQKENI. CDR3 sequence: CASSPYVENQPQHF. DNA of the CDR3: TGTGCCAGCTCACCATACGTTGAAAATCAGCCCCAGCATTTT. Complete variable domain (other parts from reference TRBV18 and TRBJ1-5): NAGVMQNPRHLVRRRGQEARLRCSPMKGHSHVYWYRQLPEEGLKFMVYLQKENIIDESGMPKERFSAEFPKEGPSILRIQQVVRGDSAAYFCASSPYVENQPQHFGDGTRLSIL.

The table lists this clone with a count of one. CDR3 DNA sequence: TGCGCCAGCAGCTTGGTCGCTAGCGGGGGGCCAAAAAGATACGAGCAGTACTTC. Translated, it gives CASSLVASGGPKRYEQYF. The rearrangement joins TRBV5-1 to TRBJ2-7; TRBD2 matches 11 bases. CDR1 is SGHRS, CDR2 YFSETQ, per germline. The V gene end was trimmed by 0 bases and the J gene end by 4 bases; junction bases not matched to a gene: 12. CDR3 length equals 18 residues.

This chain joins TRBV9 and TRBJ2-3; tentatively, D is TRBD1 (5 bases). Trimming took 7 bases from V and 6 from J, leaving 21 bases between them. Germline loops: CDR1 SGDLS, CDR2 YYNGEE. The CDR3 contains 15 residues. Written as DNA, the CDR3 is TGTGCCAGCGGCCCCGTAGGACACCTTCGGGATACGCAGTATTTT. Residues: CASGPVGHLRDTQYF.

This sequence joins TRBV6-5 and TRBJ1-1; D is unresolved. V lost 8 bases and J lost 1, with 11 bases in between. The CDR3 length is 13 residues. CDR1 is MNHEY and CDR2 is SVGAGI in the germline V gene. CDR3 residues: CASASGRNTEAFF. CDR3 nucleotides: TGTGCCAGCGCATCGGGCAGGAACACTGAAGCTTTCTTT.

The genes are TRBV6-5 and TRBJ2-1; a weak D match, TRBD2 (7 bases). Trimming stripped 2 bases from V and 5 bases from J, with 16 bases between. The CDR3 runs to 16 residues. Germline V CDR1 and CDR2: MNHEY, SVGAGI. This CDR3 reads CASSYLGGAGDNEQFF. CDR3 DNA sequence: TGTGCCAGCAGTTACCTCGGGGGCGCGGGGGACAATGAGCAGTTCTTC.

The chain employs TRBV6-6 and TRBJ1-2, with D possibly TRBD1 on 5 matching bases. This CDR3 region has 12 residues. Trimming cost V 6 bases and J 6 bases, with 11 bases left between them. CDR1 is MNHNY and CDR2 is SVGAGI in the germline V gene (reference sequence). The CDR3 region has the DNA TGTGCCAGCAGGAGGGGAGGAGATGGCTACACCTTC. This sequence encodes CASRRGGDGYTF.

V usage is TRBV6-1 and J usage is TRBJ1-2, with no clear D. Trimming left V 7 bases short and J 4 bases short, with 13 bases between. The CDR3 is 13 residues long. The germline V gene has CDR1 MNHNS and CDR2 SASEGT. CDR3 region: CASTGNPSYGYTF. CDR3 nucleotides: TGTGCCAGCACGGGGAATCCATCCTATGGCTACACCTTC.

CDR3 DNA: TGCGCCAGCAGCCGCAAGGGGACTACTAACACCGGGGAGCTGTTTTTT. Amino acids: CASSRKGTTNTGELFF. The rearrangement joins TRBV4-1 to TRBJ2-2; 7 bases line up with TRBD2. The ends lost 4 bases at V and 2 bases at J; junction bases unmatched: 7. The germline CDR1 and CDR2 sequences are MGHRA and YSYEKL. This CDR3 is 16 amino acids long.

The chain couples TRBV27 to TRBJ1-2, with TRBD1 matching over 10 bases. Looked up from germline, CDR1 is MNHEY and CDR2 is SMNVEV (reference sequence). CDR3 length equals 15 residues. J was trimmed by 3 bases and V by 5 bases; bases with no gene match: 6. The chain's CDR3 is CASSVAGTGDYGYTF. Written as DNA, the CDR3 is TGTGCCAGCAGTGTTGCCGGGACAGGGGACTATGGCTACACCTTC.

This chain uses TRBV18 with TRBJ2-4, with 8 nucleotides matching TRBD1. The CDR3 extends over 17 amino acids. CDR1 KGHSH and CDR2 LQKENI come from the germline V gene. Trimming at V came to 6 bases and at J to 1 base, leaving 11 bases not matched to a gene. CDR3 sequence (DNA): TGTGCCAGCTCTCCCTTGGACAGGGCGCTTGCCAAAAACATTCAGTACTTC. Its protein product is CASSPLDRALAKNIQYF.

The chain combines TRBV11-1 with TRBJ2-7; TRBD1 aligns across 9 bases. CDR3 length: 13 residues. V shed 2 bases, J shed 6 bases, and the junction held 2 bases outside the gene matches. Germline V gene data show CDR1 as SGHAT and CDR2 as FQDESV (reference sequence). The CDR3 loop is CASSLKQGAEQYF. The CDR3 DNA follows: TGTGCCAGCAGCTTAAAACAGGGGGCCGAGCAGTACTTC.

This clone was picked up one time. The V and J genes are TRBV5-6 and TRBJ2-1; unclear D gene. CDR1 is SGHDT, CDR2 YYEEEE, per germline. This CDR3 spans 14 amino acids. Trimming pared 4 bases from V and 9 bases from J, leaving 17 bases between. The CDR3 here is CASSHRQPWGEQFF. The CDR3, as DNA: TGTGCCAGCAGCCACCGACAACCCTGGGGTGAGCAGTTCTTC.

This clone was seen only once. CDR3 loop: CASSLAWGQPQHF. The CDR3 DNA sequence: TGTGCCAGCAGCTTAGCTTGGGGTCAGCCCCAGCATTTT. The V and J genes are TRBV11-2 and TRBJ1-5; D is uncertain. Germline loops: CDR1 SGHAT, CDR2 FQNNGV. This CDR3 is 13 amino acids long. The V end lost 1 base, the J end lost 6 bases, and 7 bases lay between the germline ends.

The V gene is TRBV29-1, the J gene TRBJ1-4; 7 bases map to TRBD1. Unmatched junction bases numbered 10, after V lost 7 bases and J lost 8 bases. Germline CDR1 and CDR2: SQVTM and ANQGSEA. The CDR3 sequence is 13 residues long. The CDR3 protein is CSASGTVKEKLFF. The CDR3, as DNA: TGCAGCGCTTCCGGGACAGTTAAGGAAAAACTGTTTTTT. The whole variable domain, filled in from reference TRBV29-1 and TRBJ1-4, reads SAVISQKPSRDICQRGTSLTIQCQVDSQVTMMFWYRQQPGQSLTLIATANQGSEATYESGFVIDKFPISRPNLTFSTLTVSNMSPEDSSIYLCSASGTVKEKLFFGSGTQLSVL.

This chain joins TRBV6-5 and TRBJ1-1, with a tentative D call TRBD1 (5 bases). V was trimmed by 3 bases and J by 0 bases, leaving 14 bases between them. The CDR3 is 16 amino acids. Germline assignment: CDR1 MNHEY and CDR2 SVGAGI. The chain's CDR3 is CASSYGQGLMNTEAFF. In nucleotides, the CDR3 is TGTGCCAGCAGTTATGGCCAGGGACTAATGAACACTGAAGCTTTCTTT.